This TCR beta chain was sequenced in a study of regulatory T cells in long-lasting Graves disease. Broader study findings: Those with persistent disease had in common more public clonotypes (about 3,000) than new patients (roughly 970). It was in persistent disease that TRBV28, TRBJ1-2 and TRBJ2-5 were favored.

According to the study, TCR beta libraries were built with iRepertoire HTBI primers and CDR3-region Arm-PCR. From the multiplex PCR reads, TCRdb called clonotypes with MiXCR, one entry per CDR3 protein. The sample includes 350,000 to 500,000 distinct CDR3 sequences, roughly 15% of them seen just once. The CDR3 sequence is 15 residues long. Germline V lookup: CDR1 GTSNPN, CDR2 SVGIG (reference sequence). Trimming pared 3 bases from V and 2 bases from J, leaving 15 bases between. Time point noted: newly diagnosed GD, antithyroid drugs for less than 3 months. TCR sequences were obtained from RNA taken from PBMCs. About this clonotype: The antigen remains unidentified.

In addition, the sample was reused for a study of T cells in Graves' hyperthyroidism and ophthalmopathy. That publication notes: TCR CDR3 regions were first amplified by RT-PCR with HTBI primers.

This sequence originates from a woman aged 45-65 years with Graves disease. This chain joins TRBV30 and TRBJ2-3; possibly TRBD2 for D (5 bases). The material sequenced was peripheral blood mononuclear cells (PBMCs), taken at new diagnosis, from a patient treated with antithyroid drugs. CDR3 amino acids: CAWRSPGRDTDTQYF. CDR3 bases: TGTGCCTGGAGGAGTCCGGGTCGGGACACAGATACGCAGTATTTT.